Each of the 32 T cell receptor beta chains below was sequenced from the same sample in a study of long-term antiretroviral therapy in people with HIV (dated by TCRdb to the early 2020s). The immunoSEQ hsTCRB v3.0 assay was used at survey level resolution to sequence the TRB variable region. In TCRdb, the immuneACCESS table is reduced to in-frame sequences with V and J assigned. These tables do not hold every clone; where another copy was compared, an unresolved V gene accounts for under half, and the others remain unexplained. This sample gives about 40,000 clones in total; about 86% of them show up just once. The leading ten clones occupy about 4% of the sample. The starting material was unsorted PBMCs, obtained 1.2 years after starting antiretroviral therapy. The receptors originated from a woman in her forties or fifties with HIV.

V gene TRBV2 combines with J gene TRBJ2-7; D tentatively reads TRBD1 or TRBD2 (5 bases each). Trimming took off 7 bases at V and 2 bases at J, with 9 bases between the two ends. The germline gives CDR1 SNHLY, CDR2 FYNNEI. The CDR3 is 12 residues long. The CDR3 DNA sequence: TGTGCCAGCATGGGGGTTCCCTACGAGCAGTACTTC. It is translated as CASMGVPYEQYF.

The V call is TRBV9, the J call TRBJ2-2; 13 positions agree with TRBD2. Germline assignment: CDR1 SGDLS and CDR2 YYNGEE. V was clipped by 3 bases and J by 6 bases; unmatched bases: 11. CDR3 length: 18 amino acids. In DNA, the CDR3 is TGTGCCAGCAGCGCCTCAGGGGGGGGACTAGCGGGATCCGGGGAGCTGTTTTTT. Translated, it gives CASSASGGGLAGSGELFF. The variable domain in full, with the rest retrieved from reference TRBV9 and TRBJ2-2, is DSGVTQTPKHLITATGQRVTLRCSPRSGDLSVYWYQQSLDQGLQFLIQYYNGEERAKGNILERFSAQQFPDLHSELNLSSLELGDSALYFCASSASGGGLAGSGELFFGEGSRLTVL.

This rearrangement joins TRBV5-1 to TRBJ2-3; 8 bases line up with TRBD1. CDR3 length: 14 residues. CDR1 and CDR2 (germline): SGHRS, YFSETQ. V lost 4 bases, J lost 4 bases, and 5 bases stayed unmatched. This chain's CDR3 is CASSQDRAADTQYF. The CDR3 DNA follows: TGCGCCAGCAGCCAGGACAGGGCGGCAGATACGCAGTATTTT. The entire variable domain, with the rest obtained from reference TRBV5-1 and TRBJ2-3, is as follows: KAGVTQTPRYLIKTRGQQVTLSCSPISGHRSVSWYQQTPGQGLQFLFEYFSETQRNKGNFPGRFSGRQFSNSRSEMNVSTLELGDSALYLCASSQDRAADTQYFGPGTRLTVL.

The chain recombines TRBV4-2 with TRBJ2-7; D tentatively reads TRBD1 or TRBD2 (6 bases each). With 2 bases removed from V and 4 bases from J, the gap between germline ends came to 12 bases. The CDR3 is 14 residues long. Germline V lookup: CDR1 LGHNA, CDR2 YNFKEQ. The CDR3 is CASSQLGGKYEQYF. In nucleotides, the CDR3 is TGTGCCAGCAGCCAACTAGGGGGGAAGTACGAGCAGTACTTC.

The chain uses TRBV5-1 and TRBJ1-4; D not certain. The germline V gene has CDR1 SGHRS and CDR2 YFSETQ. Trimming took 1 base from V and 5 from J, leaving 6 bases between them. CDR3 length: 13 residues. In nucleotides, the CDR3 is TGCGCCAGCAGCTTGATGGAGAATGAAAAACTGTTTTTT. Translating gives CASSLMENEKLFF.

The chain recombines TRBV30 with TRBJ1-2, with no clear D. Trimming left V 4 bases short and J 7 bases short, with 13 bases between. CDR3 length: 12 amino acids. In germline, CDR1 is GTSNPN, CDR2 SVGIG (reference sequence). CDR3 amino acids: CAWTPGPSGYTF. CDR3 nucleotides: TGTGCCTGGACCCCAGGTCCTAGTGGCTACACCTTC.

This clone was found once. The rearrangement uses TRBV2 and TRBJ2-7; TRBD1 matches 8 bases. This CDR3 comprises 14 residues. V was clipped by 7 bases and J by 7 bases; unmatched bases: 12. Germline V lookup: CDR1 SNHLY, CDR2 FYNNEI. CDR3 loop: CASNAGTGAGEQYF. In DNA form, the CDR3 reads TGTGCCAGCAATGCCGGGACAGGTGCCGGGGAGCAGTACTTC.

V is TRBV18 and J is TRBJ2-7; 11 bases are a match to TRBD1. This CDR3 region has 15 residues. V was clipped by 3 bases and J by 0 bases; unmatched bases: 1. CDR1 and CDR2 (germline): KGHSH, LQKENI. The CDR3 coding sequence is TGTGCCAGCTCACCTGGACAGGGGGCCTCCTACGAGCAGTACTTC. This codes for CASSPGQGASYEQYF.

The chain couples TRBV19 to TRBJ1-4; D possibly corresponds to TRBD1 (6 bases). V gave up 8 bases and J gave up 4 bases, with 14 bases separating them. The CDR3 is 14 amino acids. The germline CDR1 and CDR2 sequences are LNHDA and SQIVND (reference sequence). This CDR3 is CASYSGGHNEKLFF. DNA of the CDR3: TGTGCCAGTTATTCGGGGGGCCATAATGAAAAACTGTTTTTT.

The rearrangement uses TRBV5-1 and TRBJ2-3, with TRBD1 identical over 10 bases. Germline lookup yields CDR1 SGHRS and CDR2 YFSETQ. The length of the CDR3 is 14 residues. J gave up 4 bases and V 7 bases, and 6 bases lay outside the gene matches. The CDR3 DNA is TGCGCCAGCGCCCTGGGGACAGGGGCAGATACGCAGTATTTT. It yields the protein CASALGTGADTQYF. Looking up the rest from reference TRBV5-1 and TRBJ2-3 gives the full variable domain: KAGVTQTPRYLIKTRGQQVTLSCSPISGHRSVSWYQQTPGQGLQFLFEYFSETQRNKGNFPGRFSGRQFSNSRSEMNVSTLELGDSALYLCASALGTGADTQYFGPGTRLTVL.

This clone was seen just once. As DNA, the CDR3 is TGCAGCTTCGAGTGGGGGGATGGCTACACCTTC. Translated: CSFEWGDGYTF. The chain has TRBV20-1 and TRBJ1-2; D possibly corresponds to TRBD1 (5 bases). This CDR3 contains 11 residues. From germline, CDR1 is DFQATT and CDR2 SNEGSKA (reference sequence).

The rearrangement joins TRBV5-1 to TRBJ2-5; TRBD1 might be the D (6 bases). CDR1 and CDR2 from the germline V gene are SGHRS and YFSETQ. The CDR3 has 13 amino acids. V dropped 1 base and J dropped 4 bases, with 8 bases sitting between them. The CDR3 reads CASSLSGVETQYF. As DNA, the CDR3 is TGCGCCAGCAGCTTGTCAGGGGTAGAGACCCAGTACTTC.

V gene TRBV18 combines with J gene TRBJ2-7; no definite D call. Germline V gene lookup returns CDR1 KGHSH and CDR2 LQKENI. CDR3 length: 13 amino acids. Trimming left V 2 bases short and J 2 bases short, with 7 bases between. The CDR3 loop is CASSPGGTYEQYF. The CDR3 DNA reads TGTGCCAGCTCACCAGGCGGTACCTACGAGCAGTACTTC.

This clone has just a few counts. The chain combines TRBV5-1 with TRBJ1-6; TRBD1 is a possible D gene (5 bases). Germline CDR1 is SGHRS and CDR2 is YFSETQ. Trimming removed 4 bases from V and 7 bases from J, with 21 bases in between. This CDR3 is built from 17 residues. CDR3 sequence (DNA): TGCGCCAGCAGCGGCGCCGGGACTCCTGTGGAAAATTCACCCCTCCACTTT. Protein sequence: CASSGAGTPVENSPLHF. The full variable domain, in which reference TRBV5-1 and TRBJ1-6 provide the parts outside the CDR3, is KAGVTQTPRYLIKTRGQQVTLSCSPISGHRSVSWYQQTPGQGLQFLFEYFSETQRNKGNFPGRFSGRQFSNSRSEMNVSTLELGDSALYLCASSGAGTPVENSPLHFGNGTRLTVT.

This clone was detected once. The chain is built from TRBV25-1 and TRBJ1-2, with D uncertain. This CDR3 spans 12 amino acids. V dropped 0 bases and J dropped 5 bases, with 4 bases sitting between them. CDR1 MGHDK and CDR2 SYGVNS come from the germline V gene. The CDR3 loop is CASSEYNYGYTF. For the CDR3, the DNA is TGTGCCAGCAGTGAATACAATTATGGCTACACCTTC.

This rearrangement joins TRBV11-1 to TRBJ2-3; D gene ambiguous. Trimming removed 1 base at V and 5 bases at J, with 16 bases between. CDR1 and CDR2 from the germline V gene are SGHAT and FQDESV (reference sequence). The CDR3 sequence is 16 residues long. CDR3: CASSLGKQRNRDTQYF. CDR3 coding DNA: TGTGCCAGCAGCTTAGGAAAACAGCGAAATAGAGATACGCAGTATTTT.

The chain recombines TRBV7-3 with TRBJ2-3; 8 bases are a match to TRBD2. Trimming took 4 bases from V and 4 from J; bases not matched to a gene: 7. The germline gives CDR1 SGHTA, CDR2 FQGTGA. The CDR3 has 15 residues. CDR3 coding DNA: TGTGCCAGCAGCTATAGCGGGGTTTCAGCAGATACGCAGTATTTT. Its translation is CASSYSGVSADTQYF.

This clone was found once. This sequence joins TRBV5-5 and TRBJ2-2, with unresolved D. Germline assignment: CDR1 SGHKS and CDR2 YYEKEE (reference sequence). Trimming removed 5 bases at V and 3 bases at J, with 8 bases between. The CDR3 spans 13 residues. The CDR3 loop reads CASSPEYTGELFF. The CDR3 DNA reads TGTGCCAGCAGTCCCGAGTACACCGGGGAGCTGTTTTTT.

This sequence joins TRBV6-5 and TRBJ2-7; D is ambiguous. V lost 0 bases and J 2 bases, leaving 11 bases between the germline ends. Germline CDR1 is MNHEY and CDR2 is SVGAGI. The CDR3 is 15 residues long. This chain's CDR3 is CASSYSFPATYEQYF. The DNA for the CDR3 is TGTGCCAGCAGTTACTCGTTCCCGGCGACCTACGAGCAGTACTTC.

CDR3 residues: CASSEGVLGDIQYF. CDR3 DNA: TGCGCCAGCAGTGAGGGGGTTCTGGGGGACATTCAGTACTTC. The J gene is TRBJ2-4, the V gene TRBV10-1; D is perhaps TRBD1 or TRBD2 (5 bases each). The V gene lost 2 bases and the J gene lost 8 bases, with 13 bases spanning the gap. The CDR3 spans 14 residues. CDR1 WNHNN and CDR2 SYGVQD come from the germline V gene (reference sequence).

The chain employs TRBV5-1 and TRBJ2-1; 13 bases are a match to TRBD2. V was clipped by 4 bases and J by 7 bases; unmatched bases: 5. The CDR3 is 15 residues long. In germline, CDR1 is SGHRS, CDR2 YFSETQ. The CDR3 DNA sequence: TGCGCCAGCAGCCCGAGGACTAGCGGGGGAAATGAGCAGTTCTTC. Protein product: CASSPRTSGGNEQFF.

The chain uses TRBV7-9 and TRBJ1-2; D may be TRBD1 (6 bases). Germline values: CDR1 SEHNR, CDR2 FQNEAQ (reference sequence). The CDR3 extends over 15 amino acids. Trimming took off 5 bases at V and 1 base at J, with 14 bases between the two ends. The CDR3 coding sequence is TGTGCCAGCAGCCCCGGGACACTCAGTAACTATGGCTACACCTTC. Its translation: CASSPGTLSNYGYTF. The variable domain in full, with the rest retrieved from reference TRBV7-9 and TRBJ1-2, is DTGVSQNPRHKITKRGQNVTFRCDPISEHNRLYWYRQTLGQGPEFLTYFQNEAQLEKSRLLSDRFSAERPKGSFSTLEIQRTEQGDSAMYLCASSPGTLSNYGYTFGSGTRLTVV.

This rearrangement joins TRBV18 to TRBJ2-1; 11 bases fit TRBD2. The length of the CDR3 is 17 residues. Looked up from germline, CDR1 is KGHSH and CDR2 is LQKENI. Losses at the gene ends were 4 bases for V and 0 bases for J; bases not matched to a gene: 5. The CDR3, as DNA: TGTGCCAGCTCACTTACTAGCGGGAGCAACTCCTACAATGAGCAGTTCTTC. Amino acid sequence: CASSLTSGSNSYNEQFF.

This clone was seen just once. The chain has TRBV15 and TRBJ1-2, with 7 bases identical to TRBD1. The CDR3 consists of 17 residues. Germline assignment: CDR1 LNHNV and CDR2 YYDKDF (reference sequence). Trimming at V came to 0 bases and at J to 4 bases, leaving 11 bases not matched to a gene. Here the CDR3 DNA reads TGTGCCACCAGCAGAGATTTCGGCTACACAGGGGCCTATGGCTACACCTTC. Protein sequence: CATSRDFGYTGAYGYTF.

The chain recombines TRBV7-9 with TRBJ1-1; TRBD1 aligns across 7 bases. V shed 8 bases, J shed 4 bases, and the junction held 10 bases outside the gene matches. Germline CDR1 reads SEHNR; CDR2 reads FQNEAQ (reference sequence). This CDR3 is built from 14 residues. This CDR3 reads CASRRGGVGTEAFF. The CDR3 DNA reads TGTGCCAGCCGGAGAGGGGGCGTTGGCACTGAAGCTTTCTTT.

This chain joins TRBV5-1 and TRBJ2-5, with 7 bases lining up with TRBD2. Germline V lookup: CDR1 SGHRS, CDR2 YFSETQ. The V segment lost 0 bases and the J segment 2 bases; nucleotides outside the gene matches: 10. This CDR3 contains 17 residues. In nucleotides, the CDR3 is TGCGCCAGCAGCTTGGAGGTGGGAGGGCCCAGTCAAGAGACCCAGTACTTC. Translation: CASSLEVGGPSQETQYF.

A few counts support this clone. The J gene is TRBJ1-6, the V gene TRBV7-9, with D tentatively TRBD1 (5 bases). The ends were cut back, 1 base at V and 9 bases at J, with 10 bases in the middle. The CDR3 extends over 14 amino acids. Germline assignment: CDR1 SEHNR and CDR2 FQNEAQ (reference sequence). CDR3 DNA: TGTGCCAGCAGCTTAGGGGGGTCCGGTTCACCCCTCCACTTT. This sequence encodes CASSLGGSGSPLHF.

This chain links TRBV27 with TRBJ2-7, with 9 bases matching TRBD1. The CDR3 covers 17 residues. The germline CDR1 and CDR2 sequences are MNHEY and SMNVEV (reference sequence). The V gene end was trimmed by 5 bases and the J gene end by 5 bases; junction bases not matched to a gene: 16. The CDR3, as DNA: TGTGCCAGCAGTCTACTTACTCGACAGGGGGTCACGGACGAGCAGTACTTC. This translates into CASSLLTRQGVTDEQYF.

The gene calls are TRBV29-1 and TRBJ1-1, with 7 bases aligning to TRBD1. Germline V gene sequence: CDR1 SQVTM, CDR2 ANQGSEA. The CDR3 extends over 11 amino acids. With V trimmed by 5 bases and J by 4 bases, 1 base remained unmatched. The CDR3 DNA sequence: TGCAGCGTTCACAGGGGCACTGAAGCTTTCTTT. Amino acids: CSVHRGTEAFF.

The V and J genes are TRBV7-3 and TRBJ2-5, with D possibly matching TRBD2 (7 bases). This CDR3 region has 15 residues. V dropped 3 bases and J dropped 4 bases, with 15 bases sitting between them. CDR1 is SGHTA and CDR2 is FQGTGA in the germline V gene. CDR3 sequence: CASSFMGGAGETQYF. The CDR3 bases are TGTGCCAGCAGCTTTATGGGGGGGGCCGGAGAGACCCAGTACTTC.

CDR3 DNA sequence: TGTGCCACCAGCAGCTTGGGGACTAGCGGGTCAGATACGCAGTATTTT. The encoded protein is CATSSLGTSGSDTQYF. The chain carries TRBV15 and TRBJ2-3, with 12 bases matching TRBD2. This CDR3 has 16 residues. Per germline, CDR1 LNHNV and CDR2 YYDKDF (reference sequence). V shed 3 bases, J shed 4 bases, and the junction held 5 bases outside the gene matches. The variable domain in full, completed from reference TRBV15 and TRBJ2-3, reads DAMVIQNPRYQVTQFGKPVTLSCSQTLNHNVMYWYQQKSSQAPKLLFHYYDKDFNNEADTPDNFQSRRPNTSFCFLDIRSPGLGDTAMYLCATSSLGTSGSDTQYFGPGTRLTVL.

V is TRBV11-2 and J is TRBJ1-1; the D gene is possibly TRBD1 (6 bases). Trimming removed 4 bases at V and 1 base at J, with 13 bases between. The CDR3 length is 15 residues. Per the germline V gene, CDR1 is SGHAT and CDR2 is FQNNGV. The CDR3 is CASSSKDSGNTEAFF. Written as DNA, the CDR3 is TGTGCCAGCAGCTCTAAGGACAGCGGGAACACTGAAGCTTTCTTT.